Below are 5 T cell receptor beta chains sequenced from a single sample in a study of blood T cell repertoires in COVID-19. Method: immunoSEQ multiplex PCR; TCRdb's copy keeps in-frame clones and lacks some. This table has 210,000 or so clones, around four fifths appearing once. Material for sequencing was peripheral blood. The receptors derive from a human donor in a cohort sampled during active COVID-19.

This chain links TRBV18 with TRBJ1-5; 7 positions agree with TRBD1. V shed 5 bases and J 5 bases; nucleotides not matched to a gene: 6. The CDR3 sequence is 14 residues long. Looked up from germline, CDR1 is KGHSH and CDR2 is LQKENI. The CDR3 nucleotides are TGTGCCAGCTCAGCCATACAGGGGCATCAGCCCCAGCATTTT. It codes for CASSAIQGHQPQHF.

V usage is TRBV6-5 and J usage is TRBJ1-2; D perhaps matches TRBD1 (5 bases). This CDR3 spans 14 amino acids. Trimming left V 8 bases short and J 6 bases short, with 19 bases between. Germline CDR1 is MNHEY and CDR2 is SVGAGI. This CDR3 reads CASQRGRQGHGYTF. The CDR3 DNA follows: TGTGCCAGCCAAAGGGGTCGGCAGGGCCATGGCTACACCTTC.

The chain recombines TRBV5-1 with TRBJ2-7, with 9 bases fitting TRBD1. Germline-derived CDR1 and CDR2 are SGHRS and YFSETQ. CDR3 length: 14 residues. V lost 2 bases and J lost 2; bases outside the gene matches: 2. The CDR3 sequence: CASSLGTGPYEQYV. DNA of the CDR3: TGCGCCAGCAGCTTAGGGACAGGGCCCTACGAGCAGTACGTC.

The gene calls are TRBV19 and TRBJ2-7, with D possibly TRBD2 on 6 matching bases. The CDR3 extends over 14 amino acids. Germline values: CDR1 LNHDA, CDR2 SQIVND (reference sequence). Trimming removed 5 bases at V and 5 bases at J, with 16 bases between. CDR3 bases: TGTGCCAGTAGTCGGCAGCGGGCTCTAGACGAGCAGTACTTC. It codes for CASSRQRALDEQYF.

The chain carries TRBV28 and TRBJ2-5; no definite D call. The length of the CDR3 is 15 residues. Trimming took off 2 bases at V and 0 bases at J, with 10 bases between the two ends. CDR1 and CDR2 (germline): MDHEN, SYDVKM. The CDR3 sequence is CASSLLGSYQETQYF. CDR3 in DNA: TGTGCCAGCAGTTTACTCGGTTCGTACCAAGAGACCCAGTACTTC.